Listed here is a single T cell receptor (beta chain). Its antigen is as yet unknown. These data belong to a study of memory CD4+ T cells and cytomegalovirus serostatus. Trimming left V 0 bases short and J 6 bases short, with 8 bases between. Germline values: CDR1 SGHRS, CDR2 YFSETQ. The CDR3 loop spans 13 amino acids. Study results and limitations: CMV serostatus prediction reached median AUC about 0.95, or 0.9 with US-trained model. Each of 60 to 80 CMV-associated TCRbeta sequences occurred in one to five individuals.

The protocol was immunoSEQ multiplex PCR, while the TCRdb copy is restricted to in-frame clones and leaves out a portion. The sample has about 58,000 clones, approximately 81% seen once. The sort gate was single viable CD3+CD4+CD8-CD45RO+ cells for memory CD4+ T cells. Total CD4+ T cells were enriched by CD4 positive selection. This receptor was identified in an adult in good health and CMV-seronegative. Some clones in this sample may be carry-over from other donors' samples. The sequencing sample was made of memory CD4+ T cells from blood. The V gene is TRBV5-1, the J gene TRBJ2-3, with no clear D. The CDR3 loop is CASSLEGRDTQYF. DNA of the CDR3: TGCGCCAGCAGCTTGGAGGGCCGGGATACGCAGTATTTT.